This record concerns one T cell receptor (beta chain) sequence. Its antigen is as yet unknown. Sequencing was performed with immunoSEQ multiplex PCR; in TCRdb, only in-frame clones are kept and a portion is missing. The data show about 35,000 clones, over 75% seen once. The data are from a study of PD-1 blockade in classical Hodgkin lymphoma. Study information: On a schedule of every 2 weeks, patients received nivolumab 3 mg/kg intravenously.

Overall study results and limits: What drove the repertoire differences, possibly disease activity or prior therapy, has not been defined. CD4+ TCR diversity, unlike CD8+, climbed significantly by C4D1.

The CDR3 has 15 residues. Germline V CDR1 and CDR2: SGHVS, FQNEAQ. J lost 5 bases, V lost 5 bases, and 11 bases had no gene match. There was relapse after autologous stem cell transplantation in every patient, and there was variation in brentuximab vedotin exposure. Thawed PBMCs underwent magnetic negative selection to yield purified CD4+ T cells. Classifying best responses yielded complete response, partial response or progressive disease. V usage is TRBV7-8 and J usage is TRBJ2-5; TRBD2 agrees at 7 bases. Sequencing was performed on CD4+ T cells from blood, taken at baseline. The source is a human donor with classical Hodgkin lymphoma. CDR3 sequence (DNA): TGTGCCAGCAGCATTAGCGGGTCTAACTGGGAGACCCAGTACTTC. It yields the protein CASSISGSNWETQYF.